This T cell receptor beta chain came from a study of blood T cell repertoires in COVID-19. Study at large: Italy, Spain and the United States were the sources of the convalescent and acute COVID-19 samples. Nucleic acid was either cDNA or gDNA, and it came from T cells, B-cell-depleted T cells, or PBMCs.

Patients of the Seattle cohort, enrolled during active infection, were followed longitudinally. Generated by immunoSEQ multiplex PCR, the TCRdb table keeps only in-frame clones and is missing some. This sample has more than 65,000 clones, with approximately 80% found just once. Germline V gives CDR1 MDHEN, CDR2 SYDVKM. The CDR3 runs to 15 residues. J lost 1 base, V lost 5 bases, and 5 bases had no gene match. The rearrangement links TRBV28 to TRBJ2-7, with 10 bases matching TRBD2. Sequenced material: peripheral blood. This receptor was identified in a man aged 30 to 45 with COVID-19, enrolled during active disease. The CDR3 coding sequence is TGTGCCAGCAGTCCTAGCGGGAGAAGGTCCTACGAGCAGTACTTC. It specifies CASSPSGRRSYEQYF.